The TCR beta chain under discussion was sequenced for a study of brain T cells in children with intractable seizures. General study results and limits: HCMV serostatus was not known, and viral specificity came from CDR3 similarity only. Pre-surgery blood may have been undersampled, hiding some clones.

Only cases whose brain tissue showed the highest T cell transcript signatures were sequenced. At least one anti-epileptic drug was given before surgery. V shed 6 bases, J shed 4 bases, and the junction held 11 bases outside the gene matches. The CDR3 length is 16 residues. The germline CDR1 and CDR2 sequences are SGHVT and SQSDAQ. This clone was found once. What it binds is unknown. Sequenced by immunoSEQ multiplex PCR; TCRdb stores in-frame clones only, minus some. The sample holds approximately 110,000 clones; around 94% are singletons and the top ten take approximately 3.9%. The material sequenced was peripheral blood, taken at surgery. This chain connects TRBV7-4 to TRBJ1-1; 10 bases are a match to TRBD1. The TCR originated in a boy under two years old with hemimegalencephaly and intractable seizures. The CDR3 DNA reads TGTGCCAGCAGTGGACAGGGGGTTAATGTGGGCACTGAAGCTTTCTTT. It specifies CASSGQGVNVGTEAFF.